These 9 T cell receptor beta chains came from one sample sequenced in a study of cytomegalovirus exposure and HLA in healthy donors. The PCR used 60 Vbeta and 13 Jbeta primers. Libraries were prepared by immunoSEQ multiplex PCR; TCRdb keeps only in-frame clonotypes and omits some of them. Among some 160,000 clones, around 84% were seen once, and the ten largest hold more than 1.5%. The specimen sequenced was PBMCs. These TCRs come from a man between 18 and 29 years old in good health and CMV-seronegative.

In DNA, the CDR3 is TGCGCCAGCAGCCAAGTAGACACCCTCGACCACGGTGGCTACACCTTC. Residues: CASSQVDTLDHGGYTF. The rearrangement joins TRBV4-3 to TRBJ1-2; the D is unclear. The CDR3 is made up of 16 amino acids. Trimming left V 1 base short and J 7 bases short, with 19 bases between. Germline V gene lookup returns CDR1 LGHNA and CDR2 YSLEER.

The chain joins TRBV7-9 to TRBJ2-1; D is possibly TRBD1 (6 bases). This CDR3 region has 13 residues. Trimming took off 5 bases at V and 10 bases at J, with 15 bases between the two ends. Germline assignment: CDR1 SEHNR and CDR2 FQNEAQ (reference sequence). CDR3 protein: CASSITGLDEQFF. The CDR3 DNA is TGTGCCAGCAGCATAACAGGGTTAGACGAGCAGTTCTTC.

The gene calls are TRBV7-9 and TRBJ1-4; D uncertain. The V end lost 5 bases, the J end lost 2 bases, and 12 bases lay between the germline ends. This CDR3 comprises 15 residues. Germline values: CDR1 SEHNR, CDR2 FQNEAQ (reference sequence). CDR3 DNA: TGTGCCAGCAGCCCGCCGGGAGGGACTAATGAAAAACTGTTTTTT. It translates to CASSPPGGTNEKLFF.

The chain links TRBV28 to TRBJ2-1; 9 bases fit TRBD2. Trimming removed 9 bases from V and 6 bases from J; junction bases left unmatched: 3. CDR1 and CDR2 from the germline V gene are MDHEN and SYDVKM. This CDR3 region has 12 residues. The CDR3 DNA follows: TGTGCCAGTGCTAGCGGGGCCAATGAGCAGTTCTTC. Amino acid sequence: CASASGANEQFF.

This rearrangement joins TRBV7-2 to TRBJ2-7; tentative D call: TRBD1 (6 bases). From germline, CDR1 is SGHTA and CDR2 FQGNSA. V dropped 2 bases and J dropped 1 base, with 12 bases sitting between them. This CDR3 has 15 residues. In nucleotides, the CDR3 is TGTGCCAGCAGCTTAATAGGGGGTTTTTCCTACGAGCAGTACTTC. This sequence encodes CASSLIGGFSYEQYF.

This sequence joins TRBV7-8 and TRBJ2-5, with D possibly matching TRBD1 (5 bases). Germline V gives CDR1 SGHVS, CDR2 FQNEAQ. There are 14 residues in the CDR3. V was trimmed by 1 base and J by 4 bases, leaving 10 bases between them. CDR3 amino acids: CASSLVFTGETQYF. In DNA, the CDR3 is TGTGCCAGCAGCTTAGTTTTCACAGGAGAGACCCAGTACTTC.

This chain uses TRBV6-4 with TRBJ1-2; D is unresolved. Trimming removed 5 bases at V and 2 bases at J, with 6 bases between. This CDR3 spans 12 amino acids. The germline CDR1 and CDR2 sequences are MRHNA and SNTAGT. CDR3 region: CASSSVNYGYTF. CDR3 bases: TGTGCCAGCAGTTCGGTCAACTATGGCTACACCTTC.

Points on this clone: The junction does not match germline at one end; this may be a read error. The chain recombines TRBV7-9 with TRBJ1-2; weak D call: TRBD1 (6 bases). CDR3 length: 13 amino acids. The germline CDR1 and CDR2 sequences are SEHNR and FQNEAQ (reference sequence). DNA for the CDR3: TGTTCCAGCAGCATCGGACAGATCGATGGCTACACCTTC. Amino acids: CSSSIGQIDGYTF.

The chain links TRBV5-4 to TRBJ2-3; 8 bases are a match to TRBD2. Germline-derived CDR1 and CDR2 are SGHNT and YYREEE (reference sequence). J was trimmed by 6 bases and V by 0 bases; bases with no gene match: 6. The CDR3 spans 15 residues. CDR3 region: CASSLVGTGGDTQYF. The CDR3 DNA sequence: TGTGCCAGCAGCTTGGTGGGAACGGGGGGGGATACGCAGTATTTT.